The 20 T cell receptor beta chains below were found in one sample sequenced in a study of tumor-infiltrating lymphocytes in primary liver carcinoma. A constant-region primer primed TCR beta cDNA synthesis from 450 to 550 ng of total RNA. A slightly modified ARM-PCR protocol with three nested multiplex PCR rounds produced these TCR beta libraries. Both of the initial two PCR rounds ran for nine to ten cycles and employed TRBV1-TRBV30 forward primers alongside a C-beta reverse primer. TCRdb reprocessed the multiplex PCR reads via MiXCR and lists one record per CDR3 protein. The table records around 78,000 distinct CDR3 sequences, roughly two thirds of them present only once. Investigators took RNA and DNA out together from about 20-30 mg of unsorted bulk tissue. Sequences were obtained from liver tumor tissue from sampling region 4. Indicated subset: tumor region T4, right-lateral pole. The receptor set was obtained from a woman aged 55-69 years with primary liver carcinoma and hepatitis B virus infection.

As regards this clonotype: Relative to the germline gene, one junction end is altered; a read error may explain this. This sequence joins TRBV12-3 or TRBV12-4 and TRBJ2-1; 7 bases fit TRBD2. This CDR3 contains 15 residues. The CDR3 DNA is TGCGCCAGCATGGTGGATAGCGGGCACTACAATGAGCAGTTCTTC. This translates into CASMVDSGHYNEQFF.

The chain uses TRBV4-2 and TRBJ2-7; 12 nucleotides match TRBD2. The ends lost 3 bases at V and 6 bases at J; junction bases unmatched: 9. Germline V lookup: CDR1 LGHNA, CDR2 YNFKEQ. This CDR3 spans 16 amino acids. CDR3 DNA sequence: TGTGCCAGCAGCCAGACCCCTAGCGGGGGGGCTGTCGAGCAGTACTTC. Protein product: CASSQTPSGGAVEQYF.

In the case of this clonotype: A read error may produce the germline difference seen at one junction end. This sequence joins TRBV5-4 and TRBJ2-3, with 8 bases aligning to TRBD2. The CDR3 extends over 15 amino acids. The germline gives CDR1 SGHNT, CDR2 YYREEE (reference sequence). CDR3 bases: TGTGCCAGCGGCTTGGCAGCGGGAGTTGCAGATACGCAGTATTTT. It specifies CASGLAAGVADTQYF. Full variable domain (outside the CDR3, taken from reference TRBV5-4 and TRBJ2-3): ETGVTQSPTHLIKTRGQQVTLRCSSQSGHNTVSWYQQALGQGPQFIFQYYREEENGRGNFPPRFSGLQFPNYSSELNVNALELDDSALYLCASGLAAGVADTQYFGPGTRLTVL.

The chain joins TRBV5-4 to TRBJ2-2; perhaps TRBD1 as D (6 bases). Germline CDR1 and CDR2: SGHNT and YYREEE (reference sequence). The CDR3 is 15 amino acids. The DNA for the CDR3 is TGTGTCTGCAGCCCACAGGGTGGGGGAACCGGGGAGCTGTTTTTT. It codes for CVCSPQGGGTGELFF.

DNA for the CDR3: TGTATCAGCAAGGGACTGGGGGTAACCGGGGAGCTGTTTTTT. This gives the protein CISKGLGVTGELFF. This chain links TRBV11-3 with TRBJ2-2; weak D call: TRBD2 (6 bases). CDR3 length: 14 amino acids. Germline assignment: CDR1 SGHNT and CDR2 YENEEA.

About this clonotype itself: One end of the junction varies from germline; a read error may be responsible. The rearrangement links TRBV10-3 to TRBJ2-5; TRBD2 matches at 13 bases. This CDR3 comprises 15 residues. Germline CDR1 and CDR2: ENHRY and SYGVKD. Here the CDR3 DNA reads TGTGTCATCAGTCCACTAGCGGGAGGGCAAGAGACCCAGTACTTC. Its protein is CVISPLAGGQETQYF.

The V and J genes are TRBV11-2 and TRBJ2-2, with D unresolved. V lost 10 bases, J lost 1 base, and 10 bases lay in between. Germline assignment: CDR1 SGHAT and CDR2 FQNNGV. The CDR3 extends over 13 amino acids. The CDR3 nucleotides are TGTGCCAACAAAACTCAGAACACCGGGGAGCTGTTTTTT. This sequence encodes CANKTQNTGELFF.

On this clonotype: With a much larger clone just one base away, this may be a read error. This rearrangement joins TRBV7-8 to TRBJ2-2; D tentatively fits TRBD1 or TRBD2 (6 bases each). CDR3 length: 18 residues. The germline CDR1 and CDR2 sequences are SGHVS and FQNEAQ. V gave up 6 bases and J gave up 1 base, with 21 bases separating them. The CDR3 DNA is TGTGCCAGCAGGGTACTCGGTACGGGGGACATGAACACCGGGGAGCTGTTTTTT. It codes for CASRVLGTGDMNTGELFF.

The V and J genes are TRBV6-2 or TRBV6-3 and TRBJ2-7; perhaps TRBD2 as D (6 bases). Germline CDR1 is MNHEY and CDR2 is SVGEGT. This CDR3 comprises 16 residues. Trimming took off 5 bases at V and 0 bases at J, with 17 bases between the two ends. CDR3 in DNA: TGTGCCAGCAGTCTCAAGACTAGAGGGAACTCCTACGAGCAGTACTTC. Translation: CASSLKTRGNSYEQYF.

In its sample, this clonotype was seen a few times. The rearrangement links TRBV19 to TRBJ1-5, with 8 bases identical to TRBD1. The junction had 8 bases not matched to a gene; V was cut back by 7 bases and J by 6 bases. Germline CDR1 and CDR2: LNHDA and SQIVND (reference sequence). This CDR3 contains 14 residues. The DNA of the CDR3 is TGTGCCAGTATGGGACAGGCGGTGGGTCAGCCCCAGCATTTT. Translated, it gives CASMGQAVGQPQHF. Looking up the rest from reference TRBV19 and TRBJ1-5 gives the full variable domain: DGGITQSPKYLFRKEGQNVTLSCEQNLNHDAMYWYRQDPGQGLRLIYYSQIVNDFQKGDIAEGYSVSREKKESFPLTVTSAQKNPTAFYLCASMGQAVGQPQHFGDGTRLSIL.

As to this clonotype: A much bigger clone sits one base away, suggesting this may be a read error. This chain uses TRBV28 with TRBJ1-1, with 9 bases lining up with TRBD1. This CDR3 comprises 15 residues. In germline, CDR1 is MDHEN, CDR2 SYDVKM. CDR3 nucleotides: TGTGCCAACAGTTCCTACAGGGGGCGAGTCTCCCAAGCTTTCTTT. Translated: CANSSYRGRVSQAFF.

This clonotype has a single count. V usage is TRBV11-2 and J usage is TRBJ2-1; D may be TRBD2 (6 bases). Germline CDR1 and CDR2: SGHAT and FQNNGV. The CDR3 consists of 16 residues. The V end lost 4 bases, the J end lost 6 bases, and 19 bases lay between the germline ends. CDR3 residues: CASSWGEEGTCNEQFF. For the CDR3, the DNA is TGTGCCAGCAGCTGGGGGGAGGAGGGGACTTGCAATGAGCAGTTCTTC.

In regard to this clonotype: A junction boundary mismatches the germline segment, possibly from a read error. The chain joins TRBV6-5 to TRBJ2-1; 10 bases align to TRBD2. Germline lookup yields CDR1 MNHEY and CDR2 SVGAGI. The CDR3 is 15 amino acids. The CDR3 bases are TGTGCCAGCACCACCGCAGCGGGAGGGCCCAGTGAGCAGCTCTTC. Its protein is CASTTAAGGPSEQLF.

In DNA, the CDR3 is TGTGCCAGCGGACGAGAGGCTAGTGACTACAATGAGCAGTTCTTC. This encodes CASGREASDYNEQFF. This chain uses TRBV6-1 with TRBJ2-1; D ambiguous. CDR3 length: 15 residues. Germline CDR1 MNHNS, CDR2 SASEGT. Trimming left V 8 bases short and J 3 bases short, with 17 bases between.

For this clonotype: No conserved phenylalanine or tryptophan is present at the end of the CDR3, so a read error is the likely explanation. The CDR3 coding sequence is TGCGCCAGCAGCTTGGACACTCAGTACAATGAGCAGTTCTTA. It is translated as CASSLDTQYNEQFL. The chain uses TRBV5-1 and TRBJ2-1; D is unclear. The CDR3 sequence is 14 residues long. The V gene lost 0 bases and the J gene lost 4 bases, with 8 bases spanning the gap. In germline, CDR1 is SGHRS, CDR2 YFSETQ.

Details on this clonotype: A single base separates this from a much larger clone, so it may be a read error. V is TRBV5-1 and J is TRBJ2-3; 9 positions match TRBD2. The germline CDR1 and CDR2 sequences are SGHRS and YFSETQ. The CDR3 spans 15 residues. CDR3 protein: CSSSGGRADLDTQYF. The CDR3 nucleotides read TGCTCCAGCAGTGGCGGGAGGGCTGACCTAGATACGCAGTATTTT.

The DNA for the CDR3 is TGTGCCAGCAGCCCCCTACAACGATCGGGTTATATGTATGAGCAGTTCTTC. As protein: CASSPLQRSGYMYEQFF. The chain employs TRBV5-5 and TRBJ2-1; D not certain. V was trimmed by 4 bases and J by 8 bases, leaving 25 bases between them. The CDR3 totals 17 residues. Per the germline V gene, CDR1 is SGHKS and CDR2 is YYEKEE (reference sequence).

V and J are TRBV9 and TRBJ1-1; D not certain. Germline V CDR1 and CDR2: SGDLS, YYNGEE. The CDR3 contains 13 residues. V lost 3 bases to trimming and J lost 1 base, with 7 bases between them. CDR3 sequence (DNA): TGTGCCAGCAGCGGACGACCGAACACTGAAGCTTTCTTT. As protein: CASSGRPNTEAFF.

As concerns this clonotype: A junction boundary mismatches the germline segment, possibly from a read error. The CDR3 loop reads CASSKQGPRYGYAF. In DNA, the CDR3 is TGTGCCAGCAGTAAGCAGGGACCTCGATATGGCTACGCCTTC. This rearrangement joins TRBV6-5 to TRBJ1-2; the D gene is possibly TRBD1 (5 bases). This CDR3 spans 14 amino acids. Germline assignment: CDR1 MNHEY and CDR2 SVGAGI.

This clonotype has just one count. A clone one base away is much larger, so this may be a read error. The V call is TRBV5-1, the J call TRBJ2-3; D is ambiguous. This CDR3 has 16 amino acids. Germline V gives CDR1 SGHRS, CDR2 YFSETQ. V was cut by 5 bases and J by 1 base, with 17 bases left in between. The CDR3 DNA is TGCGCCAGCAGATACCACCGCGGTACTGGCACAGATACGCAGTATTTT. Translation: CASRYHRGTGTDTQYF.